The 26 T cell receptor beta chains in this list originate from one sample, sequenced in a study of vaccination and CD4 T cells after COVID-19. With the Oncomine TCR Beta short-read assay, DNA from cultured CD4+ T cells was sequenced. One entry per CDR3 protein, called by TCRdb with MiXCR from the PCR reads. The table includes several thousand distinct CDR3 sequences, about three quarters detected once. Regarding treatment: approximately nine-day PBMC culture with coronavirus spike peptide pools or control peptides (ViraFEST assay). No antigen has been assigned to these receptors. The specimen was CD4+ T cells from blood, cultured in vitro. The source is a human donor who had recovered from COVID-19.

The chain carries TRBV20-1 and TRBJ2-7; D is perhaps TRBD2 (5 bases). There are 12 residues in the CDR3. Germline CDR1 and CDR2: DFQATT and SNEGSKA (reference sequence). Trimming shortened V by 6 bases and J by 5 bases, and 14 bases separated the two germline ends. The CDR3 DNA reads as TGCAGTGCACCGGGTTCGGAGGACGAGCAGTACTTC. Translation: CSAPGSEDEQYF.

This chain uses TRBV20-1 with TRBJ1-3; D remains ambiguous. The V end was cut by 0 bases, the J end by 0 bases, with 6 bases between. The germline CDR1 and CDR2 sequences are DFQATT and SNEGSKA (reference sequence). CDR3 length: 14 residues. CDR3 residues: CSARDIDSGNTIYF. The CDR3 region has the DNA TGCAGTGCTAGAGATATAGACTCTGGAAACACCATATATTTT.

This clonotype was observed a few times. This chain uses TRBV15 with TRBJ1-2; a weak D match, TRBD1 (6 bases). Per germline, CDR1 LNHNV and CDR2 YYDKDF (reference sequence). The V end lost 0 bases, the J end lost 5 bases, and 16 bases lay between the germline ends. The CDR3 runs 16 residues. For the CDR3, the DNA is TGTGCCACCAGCAGAGATACCGGACAGCGGCAGTATGGCTACACCTTC. The encoded protein is CATSRDTGQRQYGYTF.

The V call is TRBV20-1, the J call TRBJ2-7; 8 nucleotides match TRBD1. Germline CDR1 reads DFQATT; CDR2 reads SNEGSKA (reference sequence). Unmatched junction bases numbered 14, after V lost 6 bases and J lost 1 base. The CDR3 totals 16 residues. CDR3 coding DNA: TGCAGTGCAAGGACCCCCGGGACAGGTCCTTCCTACGAGCAGTACTTC. Protein sequence: CSARTPGTGPSYEQYF.

This chain uses TRBV11-3 with TRBJ2-5, with 7 bases identical to TRBD1. In germline, CDR1 is SGHNT, CDR2 YENEEA. The length of the CDR3 is 16 residues. Trimming took 3 bases from V and 0 from J; bases not matched to a gene: 7. The chain's CDR3 is CASSFWDREYQETQYF. The CDR3 bases are TGTGCCAGCAGCTTTTGGGACAGAGAGTACCAAGAGACCCAGTACTTC.

This clonotype was counted a few times. The V and J genes are TRBV6-5 and TRBJ1-1; tentatively, D is TRBD1 (6 bases). The CDR3 runs 16 residues. V shed 0 bases and J shed 1 base, with 12 bases lying between them. CDR1 and CDR2 (germline): MNHEY, SVGAGI. CDR3 sequence reads: CASSYSTGLKNTEAFF. The CDR3 DNA reads TGTGCCAGCAGTTACTCAACAGGGCTCAAGAACACTGAAGCTTTCTTT.

The chain couples TRBV7-9 to TRBJ2-5; 8 bases line up with TRBD2. The CDR3 totals 16 residues. The germline V gene encodes CDR1 SEHNR and CDR2 FQNEAQ (reference sequence). Germline trimming cut 1 base from V and 1 base from J; bases unmatched to any gene: 5. CDR3 coding DNA: TGTGCCAGCAGCTTAGACGGGACTAGAGGCCAAGAGACCCAGTACTTC. Protein sequence: CASSLDGTRGQETQYF.

CDR3 sequence reads: CASSLYSPGGRNTEAFF. CDR3 nucleotides: TGTGCCAGCAGTTTATATTCCCCGGGGGGGAGGAACACTGAAGCTTTCTTT. This chain connects TRBV27 to TRBJ1-1; a possible D gene is TRBD1 (5 bases). Germline V gene data show CDR1 as MNHEY and CDR2 as SMNVEV (reference sequence). Trimming removed 1 base from V and 1 base from J, with 16 bases in between. The CDR3 sequence is 17 residues long.

The V and J genes are TRBV6-1 and TRBJ1-1; D gene uncertain. The CDR3 covers 14 residues. Trimming left V 6 bases short and J 0 bases short, with 11 bases between. The germline gives CDR1 MNHNS, CDR2 SASEGT. The CDR3 DNA sequence: TGTGCCAGCAGGTGGACGCAGATGAACACTGAAGCTTTCTTT. Translation: CASRWTQMNTEAFF.

The chain employs TRBV2 and TRBJ1-2; D is unresolved. With 5 bases removed from V and 0 bases from J, the gap between germline ends came to 7 bases. Germline V gives CDR1 SNHLY, CDR2 FYNNEI. The CDR3 length is 13 residues. The CDR3 protein is CASSYGANYGYTF. CDR3 in DNA: TGTGCCAGCAGTTACGGCGCTAACTATGGCTACACCTTC.

The chain combines TRBV6-5 with TRBJ1-5, with a tentative D call TRBD1 (5 bases). Germline V gives CDR1 MNHEY, CDR2 SVGAGI. The V end lost 4 bases, the J end lost 4 bases, and 14 bases lay between the germline ends. The CDR3 runs to 15 residues. The CDR3 region is CASSSSRAGNQPQHF. For the CDR3, the DNA is TGTGCCAGCAGTTCCTCTCGGGCAGGGAATCAGCCCCAGCATTTT.

This clonotype has more than one count but fewer than ten. The genes are TRBV7-2 and TRBJ2-1; D is possibly TRBD1 (6 bases). The CDR3 covers 14 residues. Germline assignment: CDR1 SGHTA and CDR2 FQGNSA. V was cut by 4 bases and J by 7 bases, with 14 bases left in between. CDR3 bases: TGTGCCAGCAGCTCGGGCCAGGGGAGTAATGAGCAGTTCTTC. This gives the protein CASSSGQGSNEQFF.

The chain employs TRBV7-2 and TRBJ2-3, with 10 nucleotides matching TRBD2. Germline V gives CDR1 SGHTA, CDR2 FQGNSA. The CDR3 loop spans 18 amino acids. Germline trimming cut 2 bases from V and 1 base from J; bases unmatched to any gene: 9. DNA for the CDR3: TGTGCCAGCAGCTTACAGGGTAGCGGGGGGTGGGGCACAGATACGCAGTATTTT. The encoded protein is CASSLQGSGGWGTDTQYF.

The gene calls are TRBV27 and TRBJ2-7; a possible D gene is TRBD1 (6 bases). V was pared by 2 bases and J by 0 bases, with 11 bases between. This CDR3 is built from 15 residues. Germline V lookup: CDR1 MNHEY, CDR2 SMNVEV (reference sequence). As DNA, the CDR3 is TGTGCCAGCAGTTTAGCAGGGGTACGCTCCTACGAGCAGTACTTC. It yields the protein CASSLAGVRSYEQYF.

V gene TRBV10-1 combines with J gene TRBJ2-7; 9 nucleotides line up with TRBD1. V shed 10 bases, J shed 6 bases, and the junction held 7 bases outside the gene matches. CDR1 is WNHNN, CDR2 SYGVQD, per germline (reference sequence). There are 12 residues in the CDR3. The CDR3 DNA reads TGCGCCACCGGGACAGGGATCGGCGAGCAGTACTTC. It yields the protein CATGTGIGEQYF.

This sequence joins TRBV25-1 and TRBJ2-2; D may be TRBD2 (6 bases). V was pared by 8 bases and J by 2 bases, with 12 bases between. Germline CDR1 is MGHDK and CDR2 is SYGVNS. There are 14 residues in the CDR3. The CDR3 DNA is TGTGCCAGCGGGGGGACCGTAAACACCGGGGAGCTGTTTTTT. Its translation is CASGGTVNTGELFF. The whole variable domain, remainder taken from reference TRBV25-1 and TRBJ2-2, is EADIYQTPRYLVIGTGKKITLECSQTMGHDKMYWYQQDPGMELHLIHYSYGVNSTEKGDLSSESTVSRIRTEHFPLTLESARPSHTSQYLCASGGTVNTGELFFGEGSRLTVL.

CDR3 DNA: TGTGCCAGCAGCATCTTTTTTGGACAGAACTATGGCTACACCTTC. This gives the protein CASSIFFGQNYGYTF. V usage is TRBV6-1 and J usage is TRBJ1-2; a possible D gene is TRBD1 (6 bases). CDR3 length: 15 residues. CDR1 is MNHNS and CDR2 is SASEGT in the germline V gene. V lost 6 bases and J 2 bases, leaving 16 bases between the germline ends.

The chain employs TRBV6-1 and TRBJ1-2; the D is unclear. The CDR3 has 11 residues. Trimming shortened V by 8 bases and J by 5 bases, and 9 bases separated the two germline ends. The V gene's germline CDR1 is MNHNS and CDR2 SASEGT. In DNA, the CDR3 is TGTGCCAGCTGGTTGGGTTATGGCTACACCTTC. It codes for CASWLGYGYTF.

The chain employs TRBV6-2 or TRBV6-3 and TRBJ1-6, with D uncertain. Trimming left V 2 bases short and J 9 bases short, with 23 bases between. The CDR3 extends over 18 amino acids. In germline, CDR1 is MNHEY, CDR2 SVGEGT. In DNA, the CDR3 is TGTGCCAGCAGTTACCCCCCTGGGCTCGACCCCCTGGGTTCACCCCTCCACTTT. This translates into CASSYPPGLDPLGSPLHF.

The chain couples TRBV6-5 to TRBJ1-2; tentative D call: TRBD1 (6 bases). CDR1 and CDR2 (germline): MNHEY, SVGAGI. This CDR3 comprises 13 residues. Trimming took 4 bases from V and 2 from J, leaving 8 bases between them. CDR3 nucleotide sequence: TGTGCCAGCAGTTCCGGACAGAACTATGGCTACACCTTC. This gives the protein CASSSGQNYGYTF.

Here the CDR3 reads CAIREEGGRGYGYTF. CDR3 nucleotides: TGTGCCATCAGGGAAGAGGGGGGGCGCGGCTATGGCTACACCTTC. The chain couples TRBV10-3 to TRBJ1-2; tentative D call: TRBD1 (6 bases). The germline V gene encodes CDR1 ENHRY and CDR2 SYGVKD. The CDR3 totals 15 residues. V was pared by 6 bases and J by 4 bases, with 18 bases between.

This clonotype was counted between two and nine times. This chain connects TRBV7-9 to TRBJ1-2; TRBD1 is a possible D gene (6 bases). The CDR3 length is 15 residues. Germline loops: CDR1 SEHNR, CDR2 FQNEAQ (reference sequence). V was trimmed by 5 bases and J by 4 bases, leaving 17 bases between them. The CDR3 is CASSQMGGLGYGYTF. The DNA for the CDR3 is TGTGCCAGCAGCCAAATGGGGGGCCTGGGCTATGGCTACACCTTC. The variable domain in full, completed from reference TRBV7-9 and TRBJ1-2, reads DTGVSQNPRHKITKRGQNVTFRCDPISEHNRLYWYRQTLGQGPEFLTYFQNEAQLEKSRLLSDRFSAERPKGSFSTLEIQRTEQGDSAMYLCASSQMGGLGYGYTFGSGTRLTVV.

This CDR3 is CASSYSGEAFF. The CDR3, as DNA: TGTGCCAGCAGTTATTCGGGTGAAGCTTTCTTT. V is TRBV6-5 and J is TRBJ1-1; the D is unclear. With 3 bases removed from V and 7 bases from J, the gap between germline ends came to 6 bases. The CDR3 loop spans 11 amino acids. Germline CDR1 MNHEY, CDR2 SVGAGI.

This clonotype was counted only a few times. V gene TRBV7-2 combines with J gene TRBJ2-7, with 13 nucleotides matching TRBD2. With 5 bases clipped from V and 6 bases from J, the junction kept 7 bases outside the gene matches. The CDR3 has 15 amino acids. CDR1 and CDR2 from the germline V gene are SGHTA and FQGNSA. As DNA, the CDR3 is TGTGCCAGCAGCCGTCGGACTAGCGGGAGAGGCGAGCAGTACTTC. As protein: CASSRRTSGRGEQYF.

The chain carries TRBV20-1 and TRBJ2-3; D is uncertain. The CDR3 loop spans 14 amino acids. Trimming removed 0 bases at V and 9 bases at J, with 16 bases between. Per the germline V gene, CDR1 is DFQATT and CDR2 is SNEGSKA (reference sequence). The chain's CDR3 is CSAREAPWKATQYF. The CDR3 region has the DNA TGCAGTGCTAGAGAGGCCCCGTGGAAAGCCACGCAGTATTTT.

The gene calls are TRBV7-2 and TRBJ2-3; TRBD2 matches 7 bases. Germline trimming cut 6 bases from V and 2 bases from J; bases unmatched to any gene: 8. The CDR3 extends over 15 amino acids. The germline gives CDR1 SGHTA, CDR2 FQGNSA. CDR3 coding DNA: TGTGCCAGCAGACCACCGGGACTACCCACAGATACGCAGTATTTT. Its protein product is CASRPPGLPTDTQYF.